The table lists the clone carrying this T cell receptor beta chain with a few counts. The data derive from a study of control samples from healthy donors and cancer patients. CDR3 length equals 16 residues. The germline gives CDR1 LGHDT, CDR2 YNNKEL (reference sequence). Germline trimming cut 3 bases from V and 0 bases from J; bases unmatched to any gene: 5. Sequencing was performed with immunoSEQ multiplex PCR; in TCRdb, only in-frame clones are kept and a portion is missing. The table includes about 58,000 clones, over 75% detected once. This chain links TRBV3-1 (or the pseudogene TRBV3-2) with TRBJ1-5, with 7 bases fitting TRBD1. This TCR was recovered from an older woman with lung cancer. The sequenced sample was PBMCs. CDR3 DNA sequence: TGTGCCAGCAGCCAGGGGGGACAGTATAGCAATCAGCCCCAGCATTTT. It encodes CASSQGGQYSNQPQHF.